The sample holds a few counts of the clone carrying this TCR beta chain. The genes are named according to mouse. The read halts 1 residue ahead of the CDR3 end, with the missing end drawn from the germline J gene. Here immunoSEQ multiplex PCR was the method, and the copy in TCRdb shows in-frame clones only, minus some. Seen here are 20,000 to 25,000 clones, about 70% observed once, and the top ten hold approximately 0.41%. This specimen belongs to a study of tissue T cells after allogeneic stem cell transplantation. CDR3 length: 15 residues. V trimming: 0 bases; J trimming: 2 bases; junction bases outside the gene matches: 1. Germline V gene data show CDR1 as LGHNA and CDR2 as YNLKQL (reference sequence).

Sequencing was performed on blood. This TCR was sampled from a female BALB/c mouse in good health. Strain haplotype (MHC): H2-d. This rearrangement joins TRBV5 to TRBJ2-1; 7 positions agree with TRBD2. The sequenced part of the CDR3 DNA is TGTGCCAGCAGCCAAGATGGGGGGTACTATGCTGAGCAGTTC. Protein product: CASSQDGGYYAEQF. The complete CDR3 protein is CASSQDGGYYAEQFF.